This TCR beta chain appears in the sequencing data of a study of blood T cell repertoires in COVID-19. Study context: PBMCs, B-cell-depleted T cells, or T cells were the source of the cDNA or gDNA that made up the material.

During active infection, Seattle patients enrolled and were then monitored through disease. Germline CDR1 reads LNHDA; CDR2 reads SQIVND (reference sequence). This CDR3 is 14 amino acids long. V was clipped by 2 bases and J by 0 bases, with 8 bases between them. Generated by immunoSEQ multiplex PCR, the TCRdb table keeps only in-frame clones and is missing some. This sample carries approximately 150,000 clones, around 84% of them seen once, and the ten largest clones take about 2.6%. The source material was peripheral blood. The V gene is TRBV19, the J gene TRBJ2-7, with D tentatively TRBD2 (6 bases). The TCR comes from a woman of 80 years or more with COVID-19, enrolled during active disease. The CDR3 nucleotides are TGTGCCAGTAGTATAAGGGACTTCTCCTACGAGCAGTACTTC. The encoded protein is CASSIRDFSYEQYF.